The 25 T cell receptor beta chains reported below all come from one sample, sequenced in a study of technical replicates of blood from several donors. Assay: immunoSEQ multiplex PCR; the TCRdb copy retains only in-frame clones and omits some. Of more than 70,000 clones detected, around 92% appear once; the ten largest clones hold about 0.26%. Sequencing was carried out using T cells isolated from PBMCs. The receptors were gathered from a human donor in good health.

V usage is TRBV28 and J usage is TRBJ2-6; D is uncertain. Germline loops: CDR1 MDHEN, CDR2 SYDVKM. V was shortened by 8 bases and J by 1 base, with 3 bases between the two germline ends. The CDR3 is 12 residues long. The CDR3 DNA follows: TGTGCCAGCCTGTCTGGGGCCAACGTCCTGACTTTC. Its protein product is CASLSGANVLTF.

The chain couples TRBV21-1 to TRBJ1-2; TRBD1, the D gene given by the table, was not confirmed from the DNA. TRBV21-1 is shown as a pseudogene. CDR3 size: 17 residues. The CDR3 is CASLNNTGTVGNYGYTF. CDR3 DNA sequence: TGTGCCAGTCTGAACAACACTGGGACAGTGGGTAACTATGGCTACACCTTC.

V gene TRBV28 combines with J gene TRBJ2-7; no clear D. Germline assignment: CDR1 MDHEN and CDR2 SYDVKM. Trimming pared 2 bases from V and 1 base from J, leaving 3 bases between. CDR3 size: 12 residues. CDR3 sequence: CASSLTSYEQYF. CDR3 sequence (DNA): TGTGCCAGCAGTTTAACTTCCTACGAGCAGTACTTC.

This chain joins TRBV6-1 and TRBJ1-2; possibly TRBD1 for D (6 bases). The germline gives CDR1 MNHNS, CDR2 SASEGT. V was shortened by 3 bases and J by 8 bases, with 13 bases between the two germline ends. This CDR3 has 13 amino acids. CDR3 in amino acids: CASSESQGIGYTF. CDR3 DNA sequence: TGTGCCAGCAGTGAGTCACAGGGTATAGGCTACACCTTC.

This clone has just a few counts. V gene TRBV30 combines with J gene TRBJ1-3; D may be TRBD1 (5 bases). CDR1 is GTSNPN, CDR2 SVGIG, per germline (reference sequence). The CDR3 has 11 residues. Trimming left V 8 bases short and J 6 bases short, with 11 bases between. The DNA of the CDR3 is TGTGCCAGCCAAGGGGCAAACACCATATATTTT. Protein: CASQGANTIYF.

This rearrangement joins TRBV5-4 to TRBJ2-7; D is possibly TRBD2 (5 bases). Trimming removed 5 bases at V and 2 bases at J, with 14 bases between. Germline V CDR1 and CDR2: SGHNT, YYREEE (reference sequence). CDR3 length: 14 amino acids. The CDR3 spells CASSSTEATYEQYF. In nucleotides, the CDR3 is TGTGCCAGCAGTAGTACGGAGGCCACCTACGAGCAGTACTTC.

The chain combines TRBV30 with TRBJ2-7; 10 bases fit TRBD2. The ends lost 3 bases at V and 4 bases at J; junction bases unmatched: 6. Germline values: CDR1 GTSNPN, CDR2 SVGIG (reference sequence). CDR3 length: 14 residues. The CDR3 DNA follows: TGTGCCTGGAGAAAAGCGGGGGGGGATTACGAGCAGTACTTC. It is translated as CAWRKAGGDYEQYF.

J is TRBJ2-7 and V is TRBV6-5; D remains unclear. V dropped 2 bases and J dropped 6 bases, with 5 bases sitting between them. CDR1 is MNHEY and CDR2 is SVGAGI in the germline V gene. The length of the CDR3 is 11 residues. DNA of the CDR3: TGTGCCAGCAGTTACGGGCGCGAGCAGTACTTC. Translation: CASSYGREQYF.

This clone was seen just once. This chain uses TRBV15 with TRBJ2-3; tentative D call: TRBD2 (6 bases). The CDR3 has 14 amino acids. Trimming shortened V by 6 bases and J by 2 bases, and 12 bases separated the two germline ends. The germline CDR1 and CDR2 sequences are LNHNV and YYDKDF (reference sequence). The CDR3 DNA sequence: TGTGCCACCAGTCCGGGCGGGGACACAGATACGCAGTATTTT. This encodes CATSPGGDTDTQYF.

The chain employs TRBV7-9 and TRBJ1-6; 8 bases fit TRBD1. V lost 4 bases, J lost 9 bases, and 5 bases stayed unmatched. Germline V gene data show CDR1 as SEHNR and CDR2 as FQNEAQ (reference sequence). The CDR3 loop spans 14 amino acids. This chain's CDR3 is CASSSTGVGSPLHF. The CDR3, as DNA: TGTGCCAGCAGCTCGACAGGGGTTGGTTCACCCCTCCACTTT. Full variable domain (missing parts from reference TRBV7-9 and TRBJ1-6): DTGVSQNPRHKITKRGQNVTFRCDPISEHNRLYWYRQTLGQGPEFLTYFQNEAQLEKSRLLSDRFSAERPKGSFSTLEIQRTEQGDSAMYLCASSSTGVGSPLHFGNGTRLTVT.

This chain uses TRBV5-4 with TRBJ2-3; D gene unclear. This CDR3 spans 14 amino acids. The ends were cut back, 1 base at V and 4 bases at J, with 10 bases in the middle. Germline assignment: CDR1 SGHNT and CDR2 YYREEE (reference sequence). The CDR3: CASSLSESADTQYF. In nucleotides, the CDR3 is TGTGCCAGCAGCTTGTCAGAGAGCGCAGATACGCAGTATTTT.

The rearrangement uses TRBV5-1 and TRBJ1-2; TRBD1 might be the D (6 bases). V was clipped by 4 bases and J by 6 bases, with 28 bases between them. The CDR3 contains 18 residues. CDR1 is SGHRS and CDR2 is YFSETQ in the germline V gene. CDR3 sequence reads: CASSPRPMDRDNVHGYTF. CDR3 in DNA: TGCGCCAGCAGCCCACGCCCTATGGACAGAGACAACGTCCATGGCTACACCTTC.

The chain is built from TRBV5-8 and TRBJ1-1, with 8 bases that match TRBD1. The CDR3 contains 13 residues. Per germline, CDR1 SGHTS and CDR2 YDEGEE. The V gene end was trimmed by 0 bases and the J gene end by 10 bases; junction bases not matched to a gene: 5. CDR3 nucleotides: TGTGCCAGCAGCTTGGTAGTTACAGGGGGAGCTTTCTTT. Amino acids: CASSLVVTGGAFF.

The chain has TRBV6-5 and TRBJ1-5; D not resolved. CDR1 and CDR2 (germline): MNHEY, SVGAGI. The CDR3 extends over 14 amino acids. Trimming left V 7 bases short and J 4 bases short, with 14 bases between. The CDR3 loop reads CASKRAGGNQPQHF. The CDR3 nucleotides read TGTGCCAGCAAAAGGGCAGGAGGTAATCAGCCCCAGCATTTT.

There are a few counts of this clone. This chain connects TRBV20-1 to TRBJ1-1; TRBD1 might be the D (5 bases). The CDR3 spans 9 residues. V was pared by 6 bases and J by 8 bases, with 7 bases between. Germline CDR1 reads DFQATT; CDR2 reads SNEGSKA (reference sequence). The CDR3 reads CSAEGEAFF. The CDR3 nucleotides read TGCAGTGCGGAGGGGGAAGCTTTCTTT.

V is TRBV7-2 and J is TRBJ2-1, with TRBD2 matching over 9 bases. The CDR3 loop spans 16 amino acids. The V and J ends lost 2 bases and 7 bases, in that order; junction bases with no gene match: 9. Germline V CDR1 and CDR2: SGHTA, FQGNSA. CDR3 DNA sequence: TGTGCCAGCAGCTTAAGTACGCGGGAGGGGTTTAATGAGCAGTTCTTC. Its translation is CASSLSTREGFNEQFF.

This rearrangement joins TRBV19 to TRBJ2-7; 10 nucleotides agree with TRBD2. This CDR3 region has 15 residues. Per germline, CDR1 LNHDA and CDR2 SQIVND (reference sequence). With V trimmed by 7 bases and J by 6 bases, 12 bases remained unmatched. CDR3 sequence: CASNSGTSDKGEQYF. The CDR3 nucleotides are TGTGCCAGTAATTCCGGGACTAGCGATAAGGGCGAGCAGTACTTC.

This rearrangement joins TRBV28 to TRBJ2-3, with D tentatively TRBD2 (6 bases). The V and J ends lost 8 bases and 4 bases respectively, with 25 bases between them. CDR1 is MDHEN, CDR2 SYDVKM, per germline. The CDR3 is made up of 17 amino acids. The CDR3 loop is CASPFWEERAFADTQYF. The CDR3 DNA sequence: TGTGCCAGCCCCTTCTGGGAGGAGAGGGCCTTCGCAGATACGCAGTATTTT.

The rearrangement joins TRBV28 to TRBJ1-5; D is possibly TRBD1 (5 bases). The CDR3 contains 14 residues. V was pared by 6 bases and J by 2 bases, with 11 bases between. CDR1 is MDHEN and CDR2 is SYDVKM in the germline V gene. The CDR3 region is CASRIGGGNQPQHF. CDR3 bases: TGTGCCAGCAGGATTGGGGGGGGCAATCAGCCCCAGCATTTT.

The rearrangement joins TRBV6-5 to TRBJ1-4, with D possibly TRBD1 on 6 matching bases. Trimming removed 4 bases from V and 4 bases from J, with 16 bases in between. The CDR3 loop spans 16 amino acids. Germline loops: CDR1 MNHEY, CDR2 SVGAGI. Here the CDR3 reads CASSLDSYRINEKLFF. In DNA form, the CDR3 reads TGTGCCAGCAGTTTGGACAGCTACAGGATTAATGAAAAACTGTTTTTT.

The V call is TRBV2, the J call TRBJ2-1; 7 bases agree with TRBD2. The CDR3 is 15 residues long. With V trimmed by 6 bases and J by 2 bases, 7 bases remained unmatched. Germline V gene sequence: CDR1 SNHLY, CDR2 FYNNEI. The CDR3 region has the DNA TGTGCCAGCAGCAAGGGACTAAACCCCTACAATGAGCAGTTCTTC. Translation gives CASSKGLNPYNEQFF.

The V call is TRBV11-1, the J call TRBJ2-2, with D unresolved. The CDR3 extends over 19 amino acids. Germline V CDR1 and CDR2: SGHAT, FQDESV (reference sequence). Trimming shortened V by 2 bases and J by 0 bases, and 19 bases separated the two germline ends. DNA for the CDR3: TGTGCCAGCAGCTTATTACAAGGTGGAGCGAACGCGAACACCGGGGAGCTGTTTTTT. Protein product: CASSLLQGGANANTGELFF.

The CDR3 DNA is TGTGCCAGCAGCCTAGGGACAGGGAACACTGAAGCTTTCTTT. Residues: CASSLGTGNTEAFF. This chain connects TRBV7-3 to TRBJ1-1; 8 nucleotides agree with TRBD1. The CDR3 is 14 amino acids. J gave up 1 base and V 5 bases, and 3 bases lay outside the gene matches. Germline V CDR1 and CDR2: SGHTA, FQGTGA.

The chain joins TRBV5-1 to TRBJ1-1, with D perhaps matching TRBD1 (5 bases). The CDR3 is 12 amino acids. Germline CDR1 reads SGHRS; CDR2 reads YFSETQ. The germline V and J ends were trimmed by 8 bases and 4 bases, with 12 bases remaining between them. The CDR3 loop reads CASRDSATEAFF. For the CDR3, the DNA is TGCGCCAGTCGGGACTCGGCCACTGAAGCTTTCTTT.

The J gene is TRBJ1-1, the V gene TRBV11-3; D might be TRBD1 (6 bases). V lost 5 bases and J lost 1, with 14 bases in between. CDR1 and CDR2 from the germline V gene are SGHNT and YENEEA. This CDR3 spans 15 amino acids. CDR3: CASSPPGHKNTEAFF. Written as DNA, the CDR3 is TGTGCCAGCAGCCCACCGGGACACAAGAACACTGAAGCTTTCTTT.